These T cell receptor beta chains were read from a single sample in a study of cytomegalovirus exposure and HLA in healthy donors. TCRdb's table, derived via immunoSEQ multiplex PCR, lists solely in-frame clones and lacks some. The sample consists of 200,000 to 250,000 clones, around 80% of them appearing once. The specimen was PBMCs. The receptors stem from a boy aged 5-17 years in good health and CMV-seronegative. Each CDR3 is given with its conserved first and last residue. The order of the fields is V gene, J gene, D gene, clone size, CDR3 length, CDR3 protein, CDR3 DNA. A D gene is named only where the DNA matches it firmly. Expanded clones are given a class, and other clones once, few, many or no size at all.

v_gene: TRBV5-1; j_gene: TRBJ2-5; d_gene: TRBD1; abundance: few; len: 14; CDR3aa: CASSKTGGRETQYF; CDR3nt: TGCGCCAGCAGCAAAACAGGGGGACGAGAGACCCAGTACTTC
v_gene: TRBV11-2; j_gene: TRBJ2-7; d_gene: TRBD1; abundance: .; len: 14; CDR3aa: CASSFRGTGSEQYF; CDR3nt: TGTGCCAGCAGCTTTAGGGGGACAGGTTCTGAGCAGTACTTC
v_gene: TRBV28; j_gene: TRBJ1-2; d_gene: .; abundance: .; len: 14; CDR3aa: CASSRQGGYYGYTF; CDR3nt: TGTGCCAGCAGCAGGCAGGGCGGATACTATGGCTACACCTTC
v_gene: TRBV11-3; j_gene: TRBJ2-3; d_gene: .; abundance: .; len: 16; CDR3aa: CASSLEVAASTDTQYF; CDR3nt: TGTGCCAGCAGCTTAGAGGTTGCGGCTAGCACAGATACGCAGTATTTT
v_gene: TRBV6-5; j_gene: TRBJ2-3; d_gene: .; abundance: .; len: 15; CDR3aa: CASSYDVAFTDTQYF; CDR3nt: TGTGCCAGCAGTTACGACGTAGCCTTCACAGATACGCAGTATTTT
v_gene: TRBV4-1; j_gene: TRBJ2-1; d_gene: TRBD2; abundance: .; len: 17; CDR3aa: CASSQGRGGRAVDEQFF; CDR3nt: TGCGCCAGCAGCCAAGGAAGGGGCGGGAGGGCGGTGGATGAGCAGTTCTTC
v_gene: TRBV6-1; j_gene: TRBJ1-1; d_gene: .; abundance: .; len: 13; CDR3aa: CASRGLMNAEAFF; CDR3nt: TGTGCCAGCAGAGGACTGATGAACGCTGAAGCTTTCTTT
v_gene: TRBV2; j_gene: TRBJ1-2; d_gene: TRBD1; abundance: .; len: 15; CDR3aa: CASSGTGGAGSGYTF; CDR3nt: TGTGCCAGTAGCGGGACAGGGGGCGCGGGGTCTGGCTACACCTTC
v_gene: TRBV19; j_gene: TRBJ1-1; d_gene: .; abundance: .; len: 15; CDR3aa: CASSNPGQGHTEAFF; CDR3nt: TGTGCCAGTAGTAACCCCGGGCAGGGGCACACTGAAGCTTTCTTT
v_gene: TRBV6-6; j_gene: TRBJ1-6; d_gene: TRBD1; abundance: .; len: 15; CDR3aa: CASSNTGVGNSPLHF; CDR3nt: TGTGCCAGCAGCAACACAGGGGTGGGAAATTCACCCCTCCACTTT
v_gene: TRBV5-1; j_gene: TRBJ1-3; d_gene: .; abundance: .; len: 15; CDR3aa: CASSVTALSGNTIYF; CDR3nt: TGCGCCAGCAGCGTGACAGCTCTCTCTGGAAACACCATATATTTT
v_gene: TRBV7-9; j_gene: TRBJ1-4; d_gene: .; abundance: .; len: 16; CDR3aa: CASSPTGGGRNEKLFF; CDR3nt: TGTGCCAGCAGCCCGACGGGGGGGGGCCGGAATGAAAAACTGTTTTTT
v_gene: TRBV5-4; j_gene: TRBJ2-1; d_gene: TRBD2; abundance: once; len: 11; CDR3aa: CASSLGLAEFF; CDR3nt: TGTGCCAGCAGCCTGGGACTAGCGGAGTTCTTC
v_gene: TRBV10-3; j_gene: TRBJ2-5; d_gene: TRBD2; abundance: once; len: 19; CDR3aa: CAISTGLAGGYSWEETQYF; CDR3nt: TGTGCCATCAGTACCGGACTAGCGGGGGGGTACTCCTGGGAAGAGACCCAGTACTTC
v_gene: TRBV7-2; j_gene: TRBJ2-3; d_gene: TRBD1; abundance: .; len: 17; CDR3aa: CASSLEQGASGTDTQYF; CDR3nt: TGTGCCAGCAGCTTAGAACAGGGGGCGTCTGGGACAGATACGCAGTATTTT
v_gene: TRBV10-2; j_gene: TRBJ2-7; d_gene: TRBD2; abundance: .; len: 14; CDR3aa: CASREPGLASEQYF; CDR3nt: TGCGCCAGCAGAGAACCGGGACTAGCGAGTGAGCAGTACTTC
v_gene: TRBV10-3; j_gene: TRBJ2-2; d_gene: .; abundance: .; len: 14; CDR3aa: CAINPGLNTGELFF; CDR3nt: TGTGCCATCAATCCGGGTTTGAACACCGGGGAGCTGTTTTTT
v_gene: TRBV19; j_gene: TRBJ2-7; d_gene: .; abundance: .; len: 14; CDR3aa: CASSPAREAYEQYF; CDR3nt: TGTGCCAGTAGCCCTGCCAGGGAAGCCTACGAGCAGTACTTC
v_gene: TRBV11-2; j_gene: TRBJ1-1; d_gene: .; abundance: .; len: 14; CDR3aa: CASTPNRMNTEAFF; CDR3nt: TGTGCCAGCACCCCCAACAGAATGAACACTGAAGCTTTCTTT
v_gene: TRBV10-3; j_gene: TRBJ2-3; d_gene: TRBD1; abundance: .; len: 14; CDR3aa: CAISGTGNADTQYF; CDR3nt: TGTGCCATCAGTGGGACAGGCAACGCAGATACGCAGTATTTT
v_gene: TRBV6-6; j_gene: TRBJ1-1; d_gene: .; abundance: once; len: 13; CDR3aa: CASRLFMNTEAFF; CDR3nt: TGTGCCAGCAGACTCTTCATGAACACTGAAGCTTTCTTT
v_gene: TRBV5-4; j_gene: TRBJ2-5; d_gene: TRBD2; abundance: few; len: 16; CDR3aa: CASSLDGTSGQETQYF; CDR3nt: TGTGCCAGCAGCTTGGATGGGACTAGCGGCCAAGAGACCCAGTACTTC
v_gene: TRBV7-2; j_gene: TRBJ2-1; d_gene: TRBD2; abundance: .; len: 14; CDR3aa: CASILAGVFNEQFF; CDR3nt: TGTGCCAGCATCCTAGCGGGAGTGTTCAATGAGCAGTTCTTC
v_gene: TRBV6-1; j_gene: TRBJ1-2; d_gene: .; abundance: .; len: 13; CDR3aa: CASSTNPVYGYTF; CDR3nt: TGTGCCAGCAGTACTAATCCCGTCTATGGCTACACCTTC
v_gene: TRBV4-1; j_gene: TRBJ2-3; d_gene: .; abundance: few; len: 14; CDR3aa: CASSTRDSTDTQYF; CDR3nt: TGCGCCAGCAGCACCCGGGACTCCACAGATACGCAGTATTTT
v_gene: TRBV7-2; j_gene: TRBJ1-2; d_gene: .; abundance: .; len: 14; CDR3aa: CASSLEPANYGYTF; CDR3nt: TGTGCCAGCAGCTTAGAGCCCGCTAACTATGGCTACACCTTC
v_gene: TRBV9; j_gene: TRBJ1-2; d_gene: .; abundance: few; len: 13; CDR3aa: CASSVQENYGYTF; CDR3nt: TGTGCCAGCAGCGTACAGGAAAACTATGGCTACACCTTC
v_gene: TRBV30; j_gene: TRBJ2-3; d_gene: TRBD2; abundance: .; len: 17; CDR3aa: CAWSVVFGRGGGDTQYF; CDR3nt: TGTGCCTGGAGTGTCGTTTTCGGACGGGGGGGCGGGGATACGCAGTATTTT
v_gene: TRBV2; j_gene: TRBJ2-1; d_gene: TRBD1; abundance: .; len: 14; CDR3aa: CASSERTGGDEQFF; CDR3nt: TGTGCCAGCAGTGAAAGGACAGGGGGGGATGAGCAGTTCTTC
v_gene: TRBV2; j_gene: TRBJ2-7; d_gene: .; abundance: .; len: 13; CDR3aa: CASGGGVSYEQYF; CDR3nt: TGTGCCAGCGGCGGAGGGGTATCCTACGAGCAGTACTTC
v_gene: TRBV19; j_gene: TRBJ2-3; d_gene: TRBD2; abundance: .; len: 15; CDR3aa: CASSLAGGLTDTQYF; CDR3nt: TGTGCCAGTAGTTTAGCGGGGGGGCTTACAGATACGCAGTATTTT
v_gene: TRBV27; j_gene: TRBJ1-2; d_gene: .; abundance: .; len: 15; CDR3aa: CASSPNALYHYGYTF; CDR3nt: TGTGCCAGCAGTCCAAACGCCCTCTATCACTATGGCTACACCTTC
v_gene: TRBV27; j_gene: TRBJ1-5; d_gene: .; abundance: once; len: 17; CDR3aa: CASSPRTETYSNQPQHF; CDR3nt: TGTGCCAGCAGTCCCCGGACAGAAACCTATAGCAATCAGCCCCAGCATTTT
v_gene: TRBV6-1; j_gene: TRBJ1-1; d_gene: .; abundance: once; len: 15; CDR3aa: CASSEGLGASTEAFF; CDR3nt: TGTGCCAGCAGTGAAGGTCTGGGGGCGAGCACTGAAGCTTTCTTT
v_gene: TRBV27; j_gene: TRBJ1-1; d_gene: TRBD1; abundance: .; len: 12; CDR3aa: CASSLRGQKAFF; CDR3nt: TGTGCCAGCAGTTTAAGGGGGCAGAAAGCTTTCTTT
v_gene: TRBV6-1; j_gene: TRBJ1-6; d_gene: .; abundance: .; len: 13; CDR3aa: CASTGTYNSPLHF; CDR3nt: TGTGCCAGCACCGGGACATATAATTCACCCCTCCACTTT
v_gene: TRBV10-1; j_gene: TRBJ1-1; d_gene: .; abundance: once; len: 16; CDR3aa: CASSDGQSPRETEAFF; CDR3nt: TGCGCCAGCAGTGATGGCCAATCCCCGAGGGAAACTGAAGCTTTCTTT
v_gene: TRBV27; j_gene: TRBJ1-6; d_gene: .; abundance: .; len: 13; CDR3aa: CASTSRGNPPLHF; CDR3nt: TGTGCCAGCACCTCTCGGGGGAATCCACCCCTCCACTTT
v_gene: TRBV9; j_gene: TRBJ2-7; d_gene: TRBD2; abundance: few; len: 18; CDR3aa: CASSASRGASGATYEQYF; CDR3nt: TGTGCCAGCAGCGCGAGCCGGGGTGCTAGCGGGGCAACCTACGAGCAGTACTTC
v_gene: TRBV5-1; j_gene: TRBJ2-7; d_gene: .; abundance: .; len: 14; CDR3aa: CASSLGGGTGEQYF; CDR3nt: TGCGCCAGCAGCTTGGGTGGCGGGACGGGCGAGCAGTACTTC
v_gene: TRBV7-9; j_gene: TRBJ2-7; d_gene: TRBD1; abundance: .; len: 18; CDR3aa: CASSYGKSLGQGSYEQYF; CDR3nt: TGTGCCAGCAGCTACGGGAAGTCGTTGGGACAGGGCTCCTACGAGCAGTACTTC
v_gene: TRBV29-1; j_gene: TRBJ1-4; d_gene: .; abundance: .; len: 17; CDR3aa: CSVEDRRVGGFCEKLFF; CDR3nt: TGCAGCGTTGAAGATCGGAGGGTGGGGGGTTTTTGTGAAAAACTGTTTTTT
v_gene: TRBV6-6; j_gene: TRBJ1-1; d_gene: TRBD1; abundance: .; len: 16; CDR3aa: CASSNPRQGGNTEAFF; CDR3nt: TGTGCCAGCAGTAACCCCAGACAGGGGGGGAACACTGAAGCTTTCTTT
v_gene: TRBV6-4; j_gene: TRBJ2-1; d_gene: TRBD1; abundance: .; len: 14; CDR3aa: CASKEGQGYNEQFF; CDR3nt: TGTGCCAGCAAAGAAGGACAGGGCTACAATGAGCAGTTCTTC
v_gene: TRBV4-1; j_gene: TRBJ1-2; d_gene: .; abundance: .; len: 19; CDR3aa: CASSQELTTDSLANYGYTF; CDR3nt: TGCGCCAGCAGCCAAGAACTGACGACAGACAGTTTAGCTAACTATGGCTACACCTTC
v_gene: TRBV11-2; j_gene: TRBJ1-2; d_gene: .; abundance: .; len: 12; CDR3aa: CASSVGQYGYTF; CDR3nt: TGTGCCAGCAGCGTTGGACAGTATGGCTACACCTTC